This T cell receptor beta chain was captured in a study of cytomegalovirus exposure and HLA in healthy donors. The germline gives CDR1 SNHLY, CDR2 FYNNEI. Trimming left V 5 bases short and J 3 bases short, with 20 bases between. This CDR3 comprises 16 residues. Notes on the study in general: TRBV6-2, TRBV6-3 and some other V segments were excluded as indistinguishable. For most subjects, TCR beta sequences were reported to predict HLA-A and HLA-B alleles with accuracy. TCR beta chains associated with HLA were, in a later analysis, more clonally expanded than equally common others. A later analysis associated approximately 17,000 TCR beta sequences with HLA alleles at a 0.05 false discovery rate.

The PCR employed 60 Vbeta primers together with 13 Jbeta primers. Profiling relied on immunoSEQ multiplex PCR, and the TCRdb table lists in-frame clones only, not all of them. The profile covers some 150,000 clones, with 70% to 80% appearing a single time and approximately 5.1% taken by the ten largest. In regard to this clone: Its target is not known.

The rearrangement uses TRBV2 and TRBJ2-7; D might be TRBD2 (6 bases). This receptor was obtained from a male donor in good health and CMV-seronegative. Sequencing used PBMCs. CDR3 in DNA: TGTGCCAGCAGTCCACCGGGCTCCCCGCGGGGCTACGAGCAGTACTTC. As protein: CASSPPGSPRGYEQYF.